This T cell receptor beta chain appears in the sequencing data of a study of stem cell transplantation in POMP-related autoinflammatory disease. In the study overall: Defective thymoproteasomes were hypothesized to impair CD8+ T-cell positive selection.

The CDR3 sequence is 16 residues long. In germline, CDR1 is LNHNV, CDR2 YYDKDF (reference sequence). Trimming removed 0 bases from V and 3 bases from J, with 14 bases in between. Comment on this clone: What it recognizes is unknown.

The assay was immunoSEQ multiplex PCR, and TCRdb's table has in-frame clones only and misses some. The top ten clones hold 2.5% of a sample with 25,000 to 30,000 clones, around 83% of them seen once. Whole-study results and caveats: In PRAID patients, the number of distinct TRB V-J gene pairings was restricted.

The chain carries TRBV15 and TRBJ1-2, with D possibly matching TRBD1 (6 bases). The sample here was CD4+ T cells from PBMCs, taken before stem cell transplantation. This sequence was found in a human donor with POMP-related autoinflammation and immune dysregulation (PRAID). CDR3 coding DNA: TGTGCCACCAGCAGAGATCGGGAGGGGGGGCACTATGGCTACACCTTC. It translates to CATSRDREGGHYGYTF.